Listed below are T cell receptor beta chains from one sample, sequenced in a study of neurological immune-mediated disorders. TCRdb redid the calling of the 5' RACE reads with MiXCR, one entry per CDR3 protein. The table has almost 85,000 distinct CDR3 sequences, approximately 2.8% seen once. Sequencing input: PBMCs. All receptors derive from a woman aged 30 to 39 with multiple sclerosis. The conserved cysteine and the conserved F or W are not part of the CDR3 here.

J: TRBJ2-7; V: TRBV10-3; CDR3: AISGDQSSYEQY
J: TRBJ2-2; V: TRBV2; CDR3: ASAGGNTGELF
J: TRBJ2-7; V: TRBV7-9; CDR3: ASSLGSGNEQY
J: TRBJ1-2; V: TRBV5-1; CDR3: ASSRDSSFAYGYT
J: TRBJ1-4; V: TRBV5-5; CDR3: ASSLDPGPNEKLF
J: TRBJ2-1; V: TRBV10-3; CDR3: AISDGGQGGNEQF
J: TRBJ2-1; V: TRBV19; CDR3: ASSIRRGSEQF
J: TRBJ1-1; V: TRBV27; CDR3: ASSRTLDTEAF
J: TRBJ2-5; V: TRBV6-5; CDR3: ASSYSSRGETQY
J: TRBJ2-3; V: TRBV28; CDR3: ASSSVTSRTDTQY
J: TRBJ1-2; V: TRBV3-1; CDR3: ASSRDRSYGYT
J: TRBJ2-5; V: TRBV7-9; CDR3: ASSDTRETQY
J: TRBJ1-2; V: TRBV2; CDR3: ASRMDLNYGYT
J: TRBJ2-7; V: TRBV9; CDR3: ASSLTSGSSYEQY
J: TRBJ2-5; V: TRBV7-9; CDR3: ASRSSGEETQY
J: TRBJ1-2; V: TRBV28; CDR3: ASSLPWGQGYGYT
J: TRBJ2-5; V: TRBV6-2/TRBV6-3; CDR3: ASAREETQY
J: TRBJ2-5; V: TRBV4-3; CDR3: ASSHQAGIEETQY
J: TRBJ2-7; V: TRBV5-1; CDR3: ASMWNPGFNSYEQY
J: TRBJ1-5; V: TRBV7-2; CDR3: ASSTSAVNQPQH
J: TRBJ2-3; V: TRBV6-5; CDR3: ASSYTIAPGTDTQY
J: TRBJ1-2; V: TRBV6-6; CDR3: ASRPLSGPNYGYT
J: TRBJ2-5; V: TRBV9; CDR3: ASSVDLAGVAQY
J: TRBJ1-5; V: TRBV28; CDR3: ASSSSGTASNQPQH
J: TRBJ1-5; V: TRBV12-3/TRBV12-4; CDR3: ASSFGQGYNQPQH
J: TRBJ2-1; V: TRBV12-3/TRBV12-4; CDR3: ASSLMGTGDNEQF
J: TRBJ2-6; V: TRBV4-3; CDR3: ASSQDGAGSGANVLT
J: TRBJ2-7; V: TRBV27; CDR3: ASSPGQGNSYEQY
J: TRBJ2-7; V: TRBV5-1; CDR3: ASSLDTTSYEQY
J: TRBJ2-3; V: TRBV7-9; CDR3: ASSFLDYTDTQY
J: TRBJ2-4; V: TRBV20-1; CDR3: SASGGITLAKNIQY
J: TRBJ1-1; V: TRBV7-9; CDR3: ASSFVHTEAF
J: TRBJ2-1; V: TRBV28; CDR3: ASSLRDEQF
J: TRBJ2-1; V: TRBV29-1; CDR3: SLSRDRVGSEQF
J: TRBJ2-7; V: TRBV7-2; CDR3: ASSVITGSEQY
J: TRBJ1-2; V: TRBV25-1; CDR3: ASSETNRYGYT
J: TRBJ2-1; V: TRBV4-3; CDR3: ASSQDLGGAYNEQF